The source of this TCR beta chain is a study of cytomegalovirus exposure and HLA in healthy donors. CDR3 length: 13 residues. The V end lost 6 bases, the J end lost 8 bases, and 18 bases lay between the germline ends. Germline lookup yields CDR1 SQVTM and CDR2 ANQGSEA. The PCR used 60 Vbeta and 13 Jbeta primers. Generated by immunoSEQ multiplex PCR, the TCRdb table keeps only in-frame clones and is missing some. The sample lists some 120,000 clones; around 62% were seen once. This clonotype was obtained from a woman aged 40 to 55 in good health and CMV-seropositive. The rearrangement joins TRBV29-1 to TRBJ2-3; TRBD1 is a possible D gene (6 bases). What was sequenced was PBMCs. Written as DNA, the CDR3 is TGCAGCGTCCGGGACACTCCGATGGGTACGCAGTATTTT. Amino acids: CSVRDTPMGTQYF.